These T cell receptor beta chains were read from a single sample in a study of technical replicates of blood from a handful of donors. The protocol was immunoSEQ multiplex PCR, while the TCRdb copy is restricted to in-frame clones and leaves out a portion. This table has tens of thousands of clones, roughly 93% appearing once. The specimen sequenced was T cells isolated from PBMCs. The receptors come from a human donor in good health. Each CDR3 is given with its conserved first and last residue. The D gene is left open where the match is weak. Not all rows give a size; the values are once, few, many and, for expanded clones, a class.

v_gene: TRBV7-9; d_gene: .; abundance: .; j_gene: TRBJ2-3; len: 15; CDR3nt: TGTGCCAGCAGCCCCCCGGGAATAAGCACAGATACGCAGTATTTT; CDR3aa: CASSPPGISTDTQYF
v_gene: TRBV25-1; d_gene: .; abundance: .; j_gene: TRBJ1-3; len: 15; CDR3nt: TGTGCCAGCAGTGAATGGAGCCAGACGGGAAACACCATATATTTT; CDR3aa: CASSEWSQTGNTIYF
v_gene: TRBV28; d_gene: .; abundance: .; j_gene: TRBJ2-7; len: 14; CDR3nt: TGTGCCAGCAGTTCCCCGGGACAATCCTACGAGCAGTACTTC; CDR3aa: CASSSPGQSYEQYF
v_gene: TRBV11-2; d_gene: .; abundance: .; j_gene: TRBJ1-5; len: 14; CDR3nt: TGTGCCAGCAGCCCCAGGTATAGCAATCAGCCCCAGCATTTT; CDR3aa: CASSPRYSNQPQHF
v_gene: TRBV25-1; d_gene: .; abundance: .; j_gene: TRBJ2-1; len: 11; CDR3nt: TGTGCCAGCAGTGATAGCATCGAGCAGTTCTTC; CDR3aa: CASSDSIEQFF
v_gene: TRBV7-9; d_gene: .; abundance: .; j_gene: TRBJ2-1; len: 15; CDR3nt: TGTGCCAGCAGCTTAGGACCAGCGGTCGGCAATGAGCAGTTCTTC; CDR3aa: CASSLGPAVGNEQFF
v_gene: TRBV23-1; d_gene: .; abundance: .; j_gene: TRBJ1-2; len: 16; CDR3nt: TGCGCCAGCAGTCCCAACCTGATACACAATACCTATGGCTACACCTTC; CDR3aa: CASSPNLIHNTYGYTF
v_gene: TRBV6-5; d_gene: TRBD1; abundance: .; j_gene: TRBJ2-2; len: 16; CDR3nt: TGTGCCAGCAGTTATACCCAGGGGGCGAACACCGGGGAGCTGTTTTTT; CDR3aa: CASSYTQGANTGELFF
v_gene: TRBV10-3; d_gene: .; abundance: few; j_gene: TRBJ1-2; len: 13; CDR3nt: TGTGCCATCAGTGGAGGGCAGTCCTATGGCTACACCTTC; CDR3aa: CAISGGQSYGYTF
v_gene: TRBV10-2; d_gene: TRBD1; abundance: .; j_gene: TRBJ1-3; len: 14; CDR3nt: TGCGCCACCTCAGCAGGGGGCTCTGGAAACACCATATATTTT; CDR3aa: CATSAGGSGNTIYF
v_gene: TRBV28; d_gene: TRBD1; abundance: .; j_gene: TRBJ2-5; len: 15; CDR3nt: TGTGCCAGCAGTCGTAGGGGGCGAGTAGAAGAGACCCAGTACTTC; CDR3aa: CASSRRGRVEETQYF
v_gene: TRBV4-3; d_gene: .; abundance: .; j_gene: TRBJ1-2; len: 16; CDR3nt: TGCGCCAGCAGCCAAGATAGGTGGGCTATTCTTTATGGCTACACCTTC; CDR3aa: CASSQDRWAILYGYTF
v_gene: TRBV27; d_gene: .; abundance: once; j_gene: TRBJ2-2; len: 16; CDR3nt: TGTGCCAGCAGTCTCCACAGTGATATCGTCACCGGGGAGCTGTTTTTT; CDR3aa: CASSLHSDIVTGELFF
v_gene: TRBV7-2; d_gene: TRBD1; abundance: few; j_gene: TRBJ2-1; len: 16; CDR3nt: TGTGCCAGCAGCTTGATTTGGATACAACAGGGGAATGAGCAGTTCTTC; CDR3aa: CASSLIWIQQGNEQFF
v_gene: TRBV6-6; d_gene: TRBD1; abundance: .; j_gene: TRBJ1-2; len: 14; CDR3nt: TGTGCCAGCAGCCTTAGACAGGGGTCGGACGGCTACACCTTC; CDR3aa: CASSLRQGSDGYTF
v_gene: TRBV5-1; d_gene: .; abundance: .; j_gene: TRBJ1-2; len: 14; CDR3nt: TGCGCCAGCAGCTTGGTAGGAGATATCTATGGCTACACCTTC; CDR3aa: CASSLVGDIYGYTF
v_gene: TRBV5-4; d_gene: TRBD1; abundance: .; j_gene: TRBJ2-1; len: 14; CDR3nt: TGTGCCAGCAGCCGGGACAGGGGGCGAGATGAGCAGTTCTTC; CDR3aa: CASSRDRGRDEQFF
v_gene: TRBV29-1; d_gene: .; abundance: .; j_gene: TRBJ1-2; len: 14; CDR3nt: TGCAGCGTTGAATTTACAGGGACTAACTATGGCTACACCTTC; CDR3aa: CSVEFTGTNYGYTF
v_gene: TRBV19; d_gene: TRBD2; abundance: .; j_gene: TRBJ2-1; len: 15; CDR3nt: TGTGCCAGTAGTATTGGGACTAGCGGATACAATGAGCAGTTCTTC; CDR3aa: CASSIGTSGYNEQFF
v_gene: TRBV6-1; d_gene: TRBD1; abundance: once; j_gene: TRBJ1-2; len: 15; CDR3nt: TGTGCCAGCACGACACCGGGACAGGCTTACTATGGCTACACCTTC; CDR3aa: CASTTPGQAYYGYTF
v_gene: TRBV7-9; d_gene: .; abundance: .; j_gene: TRBJ2-2; len: 15; CDR3nt: TGTGCCAGCAGCTTGACGCTAGGATCTTCCGGGGAGCTGTTTTTT; CDR3aa: CASSLTLGSSGELFF
v_gene: TRBV5-6; d_gene: .; abundance: .; j_gene: TRBJ1-5; len: 14; CDR3nt: TGTGCCAGCAGCTTCTCAGGATCCAATCAGCCCCAGCATTTT; CDR3aa: CASSFSGSNQPQHF
v_gene: TRBV4-3; d_gene: TRBD2; abundance: .; j_gene: TRBJ2-1; len: 20; CDR3nt: TGCGCCAGCAGCCAAGTCTGGACTAGAATGTCGGATTCCTCCTACAATGAGCAGTTCTTC; CDR3aa: CASSQVWTRMSDSSYNEQFF
v_gene: TRBV5-1; d_gene: .; abundance: .; j_gene: TRBJ1-3; len: 15; CDR3nt: TGCGCCAGCAGCTTGGAGCCCCTCTCTGGAAACACCATATATTTT; CDR3aa: CASSLEPLSGNTIYF
v_gene: TRBV9; d_gene: .; abundance: .; j_gene: TRBJ1-2; len: 12; CDR3nt: TGTGCCAGCAGCCCTGGGACTTTTGGCTACACCTTC; CDR3aa: CASSPGTFGYTF
v_gene: TRBV18; d_gene: .; abundance: .; j_gene: TRBJ2-3; len: 15; CDR3nt: TGTGCCAGCTCCCTTGACAGGAGTTACACAGATACGCAGTATTTT; CDR3aa: CASSLDRSYTDTQYF
v_gene: TRBV6-1; d_gene: TRBD2; abundance: few; j_gene: TRBJ2-7; len: 14; CDR3nt: TGTGCCAGCAGACTAGCGGAGAGCTCCTACGAGCAGTACTTC; CDR3aa: CASRLAESSYEQYF